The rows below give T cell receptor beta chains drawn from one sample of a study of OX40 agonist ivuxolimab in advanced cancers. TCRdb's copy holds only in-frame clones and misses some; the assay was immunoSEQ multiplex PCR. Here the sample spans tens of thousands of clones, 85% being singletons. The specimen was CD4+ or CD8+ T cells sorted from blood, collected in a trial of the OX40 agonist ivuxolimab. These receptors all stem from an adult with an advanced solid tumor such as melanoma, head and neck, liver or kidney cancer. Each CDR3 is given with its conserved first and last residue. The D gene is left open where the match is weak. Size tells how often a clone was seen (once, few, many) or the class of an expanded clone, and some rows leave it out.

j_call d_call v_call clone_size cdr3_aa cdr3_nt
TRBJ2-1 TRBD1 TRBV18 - CASSPLPGTGKGNEQFF TGTGCCAGCTCACCTTTACCCGGGACAGGGAAAGGAAATGAGCAGTTCTTC
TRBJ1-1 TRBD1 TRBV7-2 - CASSPRQGSAFF TGTGCCAGCAGCCCACGACAGGGTTCGGCTTTCTTT
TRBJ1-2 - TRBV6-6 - CASSYSRSVRGYTF TGTGCCAGCAGTTACTCCCGGAGCGTTAGGGGCTACACCTTC
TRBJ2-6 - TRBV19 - CASSPGTGRLGANVLTF TGTGCCAGTAGTCCCGGGACGGGAAGACTAGGGGCCAACGTCCTGACTTTC
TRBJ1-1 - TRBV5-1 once CASSLAARLNTEAFF TGCGCCAGCAGCTTGGCCGCACGGCTGAACACTGAAGCTTTCTTT
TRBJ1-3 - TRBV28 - CASLGGGGRNTIYF TGTGCCTCCCTGGGGGGGGGCGGGAGAAACACCATATATTTT
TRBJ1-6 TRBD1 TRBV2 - CASKDRSSYNSPLHF TGTGCCAGCAAGGACAGGTCCTCCTATAATTCACCCCTCCACTTT
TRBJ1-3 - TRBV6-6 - CASSWGVAGNTIYF TGTGCCAGCAGTTGGGGGGTGGCTGGAAACACCATATATTTT
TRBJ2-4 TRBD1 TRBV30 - CAWSSGTGYAIQYF TGTGCCTGGAGTTCCGGGACAGGGTATGCCATTCAGTACTTC
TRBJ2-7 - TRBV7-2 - CASSLNIGDEQYF TGTGCCAGCAGCTTAAATATAGGGGACGAGCAGTACTTC
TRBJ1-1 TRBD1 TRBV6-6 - CASSYSQGGTEAFF TGTGCCAGCAGTTACTCCCAGGGGGGCACTGAAGCTTTCTTT
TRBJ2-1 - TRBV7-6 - CASSLASSWSEQFF TGTGCCAGCAGCTTAGCGTCTAGCTGGTCTGAGCAGTTCTTC
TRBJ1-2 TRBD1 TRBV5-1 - CASSPRQGYGYTF TGCGCCAGCAGCCCGAGACAGGGGTATGGCTACACCTTC
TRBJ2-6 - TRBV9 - CASSPQGSRNSGANVLTF TGTGCCAGCAGCCCCCAGGGGTCCAGGAATTCTGGGGCCAACGTCCTGACTTTC
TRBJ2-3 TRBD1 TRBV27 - CASSSISDRGLTDTQYF TGTGCCAGCAGTTCGATCTCCGACAGGGGGCTCACAGATACGCAGTATTTT
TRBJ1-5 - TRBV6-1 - CAISEAGGGTLNQPQHF TGTGCCATCAGTGAGGCGGGTGGGGGCACCCTCAATCAGCCCCAGCATTTT
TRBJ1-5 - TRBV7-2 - CASSLAAMQPQHF TGTGCCAGCAGCTTAGCGGCTATGCAGCCCCAGCATTTT
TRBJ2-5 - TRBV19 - CASSINREETQYF TGTGCCAGTAGTATAAATAGGGAAGAGACCCAGTACTTC
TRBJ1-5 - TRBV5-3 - CARKAGQSYSNQPQHF TGTGCCAGAAAGGCTGGGCAGTCATATAGCAATCAGCCCCAGCATTTT
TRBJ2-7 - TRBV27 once CASSLQIQASYEQYF TGTGCCAGCAGTTTACAGATACAGGCAAGCTACGAGCAGTACTTC
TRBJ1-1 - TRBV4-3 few CASSQERSGRGCVNTEAFF TGCGCCAGCAGCCAAGAACGATCGGGACGGGGATGCGTGAACACTGAAGCTTTCTTT
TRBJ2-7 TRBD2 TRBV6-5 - CASSAGLAAEQYF TGTGCCAGCAGTGCGGGACTAGCGGCCGAGCAGTACTTC
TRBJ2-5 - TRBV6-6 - CASTTGSPQETQYF TGTGCCAGCACCACGGGGTCCCCCCAGGAGACCCAGTACTTC
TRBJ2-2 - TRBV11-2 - CASSRQGTANTGELFF TGTGCCAGCAGCCGTCAGGGGACCGCGAACACCGGGGAGCTGTTTTTT
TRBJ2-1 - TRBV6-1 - CASSGGGTFYNEQFF TGTGCCAGCAGTGGTGGGGGTACTTTTTACAATGAGCAGTTCTTC
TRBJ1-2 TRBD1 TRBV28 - CASSLGDRSYSYTF TGTGCCAGCAGTTTGGGGGACAGGTCCTACAGCTACACCTTC
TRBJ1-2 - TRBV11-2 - CASSLWEGKYGYTF TGTGCCAGCAGCCTCTGGGAGGGGAAATATGGCTACACCTTC
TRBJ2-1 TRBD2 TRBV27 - CASSPPLLAFNNEQFF TGTGCCAGCAGTCCCCCCCTACTAGCGTTCAACAATGAGCAGTTCTTC
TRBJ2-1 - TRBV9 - CASSERGNEQFF TGTGCCAGCAGCGAGAGGGGGAATGAGCAGTTCTTC
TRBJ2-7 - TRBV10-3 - CAISESGNAKYF TGTGCCATCAGTGAGTCAGGGAATGCGAAGTACTTC
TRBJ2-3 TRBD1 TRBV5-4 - CASSSKQGPDTQYF TGTGCCAGCAGCTCCAAACAGGGGCCAGATACGCAGTATTTT
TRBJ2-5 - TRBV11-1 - CASSNPWGHQETQYF TGTGCCAGCAGCAATCCCTGGGGCCACCAAGAGACCCAGTACTTC
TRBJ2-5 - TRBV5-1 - CASSLGGGGQETQYF TGCGCCAGCAGCTTGGGCGGTGGGGGACAAGAGACCCAGTACTTC
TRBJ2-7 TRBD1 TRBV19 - CASSRPGRDRRDEQYF TGTGCCAGTAGTAGACCCGGCCGGGACAGACGCGACGAGCAGTACTTC
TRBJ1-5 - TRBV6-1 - CASRGGTRGNQPQHF TGTGCCAGCAGGGGAGGGACAAGGGGCAATCAGCCCCAGCATTTT
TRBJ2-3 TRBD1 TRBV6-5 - CASRTGQYTDTQYF TGTGCCAGCAGAACGGGACAGTACACAGATACGCAGTATTTT
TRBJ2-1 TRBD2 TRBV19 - CASSIGRNEQFF TGTGCCAGTAGTATCGGGAGGAATGAGCAGTTCTTC
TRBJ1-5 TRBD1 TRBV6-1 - CASSAHRGGGNQPQHF TGTGCCAGCAGTGCCCACAGGGGAGGAGGCAATCAGCCCCAGCATTTT
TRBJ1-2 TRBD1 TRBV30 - CAWSPRDRTFYGYTF TGTGCCTGGAGCCCGAGGGACAGAACTTTCTATGGCTACACCTTC
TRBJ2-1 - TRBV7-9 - CASSPLLTPGKANNEQFF TGTGCCAGCAGCCCTCTCCTGACCCCGGGGAAGGCAAACAATGAGCAGTTCTTC
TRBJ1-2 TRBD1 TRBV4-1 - CASSPRQGAIGGYTF TGCGCCAGCAGCCCCAGACAGGGGGCGATTGGCGGCTACACCTTC
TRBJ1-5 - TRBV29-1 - CSVGEGTQPQHF TGCAGCGTTGGGGAGGGGACTCAGCCCCAGCATTTT
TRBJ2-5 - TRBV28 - CASSPIGQGGQETQYF TGTGCCAGCAGTCCTATTGGACAGGGAGGGCAAGAGACCCAGTACTTC
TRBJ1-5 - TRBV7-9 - CASSSTGTNQPQHF TGTGCCAGCAGCTCAACGGGGACTAATCAGCCCCAGCATTTT
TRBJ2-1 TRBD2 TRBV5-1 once CASSLGPSGGQNEQFF TGCGCCAGCAGCTTAGGGCCCAGCGGGGGGCAAAATGAGCAGTTCTTC
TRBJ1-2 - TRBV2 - CASSEVPRGYTF TGTGCCAGCAGTGAAGTCCCCAGGGGCTACACCTTC
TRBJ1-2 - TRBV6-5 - CASSPDPGIFYGYTF TGTGCCAGCAGCCCGGACCCAGGCATCTTCTATGGCTACACCTTC
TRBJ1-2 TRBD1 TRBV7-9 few CASSRQGTDGYTF TGTGCCAGCAGTCGACAGGGGACGGATGGCTACACCTTC
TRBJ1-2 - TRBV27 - CASRTEHYGYTF TGTGCCAGCAGGACGGAACACTATGGCTACACCTTC
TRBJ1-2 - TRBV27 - CASRQAGANYGYTF TGTGCCAGCAGACAAGCCGGGGCAAACTATGGCTACACCTTC
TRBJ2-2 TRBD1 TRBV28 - CASSSGQGRAGELFF TGTGCCAGCAGTTCGGGACAGGGGAGGGCCGGGGAGCTGTTTTTT
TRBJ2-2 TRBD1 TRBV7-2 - CASSLATGQGLAGELFF TGTGCCAGCAGCTTAGCAACGGGACAGGGGTTGGCCGGGGAGCTGTTTTTT
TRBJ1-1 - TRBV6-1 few CASSFFRGTEAFF TGTGCCAGCAGTTTTTTCCGGGGCACTGAAGCTTTCTTT
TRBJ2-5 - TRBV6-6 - CASSYLQGGETQYF TGTGCCAGCAGTTACCTACAGGGTGGGGAGACCCAGTACTTC
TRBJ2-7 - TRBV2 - CASSLRDSYEQYF TGTGCCAGCAGCTTACGAGACTCCTACGAGCAGTACTTC
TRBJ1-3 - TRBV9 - CASSDTVATSGNTIYF TGTGCCAGCAGCGACACCGTGGCTACCTCTGGAAACACCATATATTTT
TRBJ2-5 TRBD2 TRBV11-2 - CASSSTGSGAKETQYF TGTGCCAGCAGCTCAACTGGGAGCGGGGCGAAAGAGACCCAGTACTTC
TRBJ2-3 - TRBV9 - CASSVGVGQITQYF TGTGCCAGCAGCGTAGGTGTTGGTCAAATTACGCAGTATTTT
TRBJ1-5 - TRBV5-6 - CASSLWAGERSNQPQHF TGTGCCAGCAGCCTGTGGGCAGGGGAGAGGAGCAATCAGCCCCAGCATTTT
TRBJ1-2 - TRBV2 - CASGSPYGYTF TGTGCCAGCGGCTCCCCCTATGGCTACACCTTC